This TCR beta chain was obtained from a study of control samples from healthy donors and cancer patients. The CDR3 loop spans 15 amino acids. Germline V gives CDR1 SNHLY, CDR2 FYNNEI. With 2 bases clipped from V and 4 bases from J, the junction kept 3 bases outside the gene matches. Assay used: immunoSEQ multiplex PCR; TCRdb lists only in-frame clones, some missing. The sample yields roughly 80,000 clones, 70% to 90% seen once. The J gene is TRBJ1-4, the V gene TRBV2, with 8 bases lining up with TRBD1. The sample was blood. The TCR sequence derives from a woman between 50 and 59 years old in good health. For the CDR3, the DNA is TGTGCCAGCAGTGAATTCAGGGGGCGTAATGAAAAACTGTTTTTT. Translation: CASSEFRGRNEKLFF.